The 9 T cell receptor beta chains presented below share a single source sample, sequenced in a study of blood T cell repertoires in COVID-19. The data were produced by immunoSEQ multiplex PCR, yet TCRdb's version contains in-frame clones alone and is incomplete. The sample carries about 320,000 clones, roughly nine tenths recorded once. The sequenced sample consisted of PBMCs or T cells enriched from blood (not recorded which). The receptors were gathered from a man in his sixties who had recovered from COVID-19.

The chain joins TRBV19 to TRBJ1-1; D uncertain. Germline V gene sequence: CDR1 LNHDA, CDR2 SQIVND (reference sequence). The CDR3 extends over 11 amino acids. Trimming removed 7 bases at V and 6 bases at J, with 9 bases between. This CDR3 is CASKRLAEAFF. The CDR3 DNA reads TGTGCCAGTAAGCGGCTGGCTGAAGCTTTCTTT.

This chain uses TRBV5-5 with TRBJ1-1; 7 bases align to TRBD1. This CDR3 comprises 17 residues. In germline, CDR1 is SGHKS, CDR2 YYEKEE (reference sequence). V shed 4 bases, J shed 0 bases, and the junction held 12 bases outside the gene matches. CDR3 in amino acids: CASSRGQSLSMNTEAFF. CDR3 nucleotides: TGTGCCAGCAGCAGGGGACAGAGCCTTAGCATGAACACTGAAGCTTTCTTT.

This chain joins TRBV5-6 and TRBJ2-1; 8 bases match TRBD2. The junction had 6 bases not matched to a gene; V was cut back by 4 bases and J by 12 bases. Germline lookup yields CDR1 SGHDT and CDR2 YYEEEE. The CDR3 spans 12 residues. CDR3 nucleotides: TGTGCCAGCAGCCTGGCGGGGGGCCTGCAGTTCTTC. This sequence encodes CASSLAGGLQFF.

The chain carries TRBV9 and TRBJ1-2, with D unclear. Germline V gene data show CDR1 as SGDLS and CDR2 as YYNGEE. Trimming shortened V by 6 bases and J by 4 bases, and 16 bases separated the two germline ends. This CDR3 comprises 14 residues. CDR3 in amino acids: CASTNLGGPYGYTF. CDR3 coding DNA: TGTGCCAGCACCAACCTCGGAGGCCCCTATGGCTACACCTTC. Full variable domain (remainder filled in from reference TRBV9 and TRBJ1-2): DSGVTQTPKHLITATGQRVTLRCSPRSGDLSVYWYQQSLDQGLQFLIQYYNGEERAKGNILERFSAQQFPDLHSELNLSSLELGDSALYFCASTNLGGPYGYTFGSGTRLTVV.

This rearrangement joins TRBV2 to TRBJ2-5; 13 nucleotides match TRBD2. The V gene's germline CDR1 is SNHLY and CDR2 FYNNEI. The CDR3 runs 15 residues. Trimming took 6 bases from V and 5 from J; bases not matched to a gene: 6. The CDR3 DNA sequence: TGTGCCAGCAGGATCAGGACTAGCGGGAGTGAGACCCAGTACTTC. Translating it yields CASRIRTSGSETQYF.

The V and J genes are TRBV13 and TRBJ2-3; 10 nucleotides align to TRBD2. The CDR3 totals 16 residues. Germline assignment: CDR1 PRHDT and CDR2 FYEKMQ (reference sequence). V gave up 3 bases and J gave up 2 bases; unmatched junction bases: 5. CDR3 residues: CASSLLAGDATDTQYF. The CDR3 nucleotides read TGTGCCAGCAGCTTGCTAGCGGGGGATGCCACAGATACGCAGTATTTT.

The rearrangement uses TRBV5-1 and TRBJ2-6; the D gene is possibly TRBD1 (6 bases). The length of the CDR3 is 17 residues. V lost 7 bases and J 0 bases, leaving 17 bases between the germline ends. Germline V gene data show CDR1 as SGHRS and CDR2 as YFSETQ. The CDR3 coding sequence is TGCGCCAGCGGCCCGGGACACACAAACTCTGGGGCCAACGTCCTGACTTTC. Amino acids: CASGPGHTNSGANVLTF.

This clone was observed once. The chain has TRBV5-1 and TRBJ2-3; 7 positions match TRBD1. V lost 1 base and J lost 2; bases outside the gene matches: 16. CDR3 length equals 19 residues. Looked up from germline, CDR1 is SGHRS and CDR2 is YFSETQ. CDR3 residues: CASSLLGQDFRLSTDTQYF. The CDR3 DNA follows: TGCGCCAGCAGCTTGTTAGGACAGGATTTTAGGCTATCCACAGATACGCAGTATTTT.

The chain links TRBV7-2 to TRBJ1-2, with D perhaps matching TRBD1 (5 bases). Germline V CDR1 and CDR2: SGHTA, FQGNSA. This CDR3 region has 14 residues. The ends were cut back, 7 bases at V and 1 base at J, with 13 bases in the middle. The CDR3 is CASTQGWHNYGYTF. The CDR3 DNA reads TGTGCCAGCACCCAGGGTTGGCATAACTATGGCTACACCTTC.